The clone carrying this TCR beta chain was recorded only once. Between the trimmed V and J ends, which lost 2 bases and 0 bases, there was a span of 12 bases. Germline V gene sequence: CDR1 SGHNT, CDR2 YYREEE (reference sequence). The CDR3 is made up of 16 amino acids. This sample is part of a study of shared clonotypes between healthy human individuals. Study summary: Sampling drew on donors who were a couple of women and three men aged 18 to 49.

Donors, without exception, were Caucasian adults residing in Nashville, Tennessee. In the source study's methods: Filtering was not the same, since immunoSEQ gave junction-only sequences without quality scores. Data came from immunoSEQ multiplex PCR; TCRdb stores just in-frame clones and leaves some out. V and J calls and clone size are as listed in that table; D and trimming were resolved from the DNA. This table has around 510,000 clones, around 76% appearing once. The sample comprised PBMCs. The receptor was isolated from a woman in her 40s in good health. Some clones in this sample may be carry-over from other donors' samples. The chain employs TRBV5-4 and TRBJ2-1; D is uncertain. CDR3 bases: TGTGCCAGCAGCTTCCAATTTACAAGCTCCTACAATGAGCAGTTCTTC. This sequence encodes CASSFQFTSSYNEQFF.